This T cell receptor beta chain was sequenced for a study of T cells in Graves' hyperthyroidism and ophthalmopathy. Looking at the study overall: Peripheral blood was taken when the disease was first diagnosed, before any treatment began.

Those with hyperthyroidism were 18 to 65 years old, newly diagnosed, and ill for under 2 months. Based on clinical symptoms, serum thyroxine and TRAb, thyroid ultrasound and orbital computed tomography, diagnoses were reached. This clonotype was counted ten times or more. The target antigen is unknown. Germline V gene lookup returns CDR1 MNHEY and CDR2 SVGAGI. V shed 2 bases and J shed 5 bases, with 15 bases lying between them. CDR3 length: 15 residues. Overall study results and limits: Within blood appeared most thyroid clonotypes that had expanded above 0.001.

What was amplified from RNA transcripts were TCR beta CDR3 regions. A set of HTBI primers served as the primers for a first-round RT-PCR of the TCR CDR3. One entry per CDR3 protein, called by TCRdb with MiXCR from the multiplex PCR reads. The data hold about half a million distinct CDR3 sequences, with under 25% observed a single time. This clonotype was obtained from a man aged 18 to 30 with Graves' hyperthyroidism. The specimen was blood. V gene TRBV6-5 combines with J gene TRBJ2-5, with D perhaps matching TRBD2 (5 bases). The CDR3 region has the DNA TGTGCCAGCAGTTACCTTTACCCGGGGAAGGAGACCCAGTACTTC. Translating gives CASSYLYPGKETQYF.